These 16 T cell receptor beta chains came from one sample sequenced in a study of cytotoxic CD8 clonotypes in ibrutinib-treated CLL. Data came from immunoSEQ multiplex PCR; TCRdb stores just in-frame clones and leaves some out. The table records some 200,000 clones, roughly three quarters of them present only once. The sample was PBMCs, taken after 12 months of ibrutinib treatment. The source is a human donor with chronic lymphocytic leukemia.

This clone was counted once. V usage is TRBV29-1 and J usage is TRBJ2-1, with 9 nucleotides matching TRBD1. CDR3 length equals 14 residues. CDR1 is SQVTM, CDR2 ANQGSEA, per germline. J gave up 7 bases and V 5 bases, and 9 bases lay outside the gene matches. The CDR3 spells CSVTGGTGTNEQFF. As DNA, the CDR3 is TGCAGCGTTACAGGCGGGACAGGGACGAATGAGCAGTTCTTC.

This chain joins TRBV6-5 and TRBJ1-1; tentative D call: TRBD1 (5 bases). The CDR3 extends over 16 amino acids. Germline CDR1 is MNHEY and CDR2 is SVGAGI. With 0 bases removed from V and 0 bases from J, the gap between germline ends came to 11 bases. The CDR3 protein is CASSYSTAPMNTEAFF. The CDR3 region has the DNA TGTGCCAGCAGTTACTCGACAGCTCCAATGAACACTGAAGCTTTCTTT.

DNA for the CDR3: TGTGCCAGCTCACCCGACAGGGGGGACACTGAAGCTTTCTTT. Translation: CASSPDRGDTEAFF. V gene TRBV18 combines with J gene TRBJ1-1, with 9 bases that match TRBD1. J was trimmed by 3 bases and V by 3 bases; bases with no gene match: 2. The CDR3 is made up of 14 amino acids. The germline CDR1 and CDR2 sequences are KGHSH and LQKENI.

The CDR3 DNA is TGTGCCAGCAGTTACGGGGGGTCGAACACTGAAGCTTTCTTT. Its translation is CASSYGGSNTEAFF. The chain links TRBV6-5 to TRBJ1-1; D might be TRBD1 (5 bases). The germline gives CDR1 MNHEY, CDR2 SVGAGI. V was pared by 2 bases and J by 1 base, with 8 bases between. The CDR3 loop spans 14 amino acids.

The CDR3 DNA follows: TGCGCCAGCAGCCAAGATCCAGGGACAGGCGCTTTGGTCCAGTACTTC. This gives the protein CASSQDPGTGALVQYF. The J gene is TRBJ2-5, the V gene TRBV4-1; 8 bases match TRBD1. V was pared by 0 bases and J by 10 bases, with 13 bases of the junction left unmatched. Germline V gives CDR1 MGHRA, CDR2 YSYEKL. CDR3 length: 16 amino acids.

The chain employs TRBV11-2 and TRBJ2-5; no clear D gene. V was clipped by 7 bases and J by 5 bases, with 17 bases between them. The CDR3 consists of 14 residues. Germline V gives CDR1 SGHAT, CDR2 FQNNGV. CDR3 in amino acids: CASTLGVSWETQYF. The DNA for the CDR3 is TGTGCCAGCACCCTAGGAGTGAGCTGGGAGACCCAGTACTTC.

This chain links TRBV11-3 with TRBJ2-7; D unclear. V was shortened by 2 bases and J by 5 bases, with 10 bases between the two germline ends. Germline V CDR1 and CDR2: SGHNT, YENEEA. The CDR3 totals 13 residues. CDR3 DNA sequence: TGTGCCAGCAGCTTATTCCCTAGGGACGAGCAGTACTTC. As protein: CASSLFPRDEQYF.

The CDR3, as DNA: TGCGCCAGCAGCCGGGACAGGGATTACAATGAGCAGTTCTTC. Translation gives CASSRDRDYNEQFF. This chain links TRBV5-1 with TRBJ2-1; 9 nucleotides line up with TRBD1. Germline V gives CDR1 SGHRS, CDR2 YFSETQ. The length of the CDR3 is 14 residues. The V and J ends lost 4 bases and 4 bases, in that order; junction bases with no gene match: 3.

The gene calls are TRBV6-1 and TRBJ1-5, with a tentative D call TRBD1 (6 bases). With 2 bases removed from V and 5 bases from J, the gap between germline ends came to 22 bases. CDR1 MNHNS and CDR2 SASEGT come from the germline V gene. The CDR3 runs to 18 residues. The CDR3 sequence: CASSEPSGAGHLYQPQHF. Here the CDR3 DNA reads TGTGCCAGCAGTGAACCGAGTGGAGCGGGACATCTTTATCAGCCCCAGCATTTT.

This sequence joins TRBV28 and TRBJ2-7; D possibly uses TRBD1 or TRBD2 (5 bases each). V lost 6 bases and J 3 bases, leaving 18 bases between the germline ends. The V gene's germline CDR1 is MDHEN and CDR2 SYDVKM. This CDR3 spans 15 amino acids. CDR3 protein: CASSPFGARYYEQYF. The CDR3 DNA reads TGTGCCAGCAGCCCTTTCGGGGCCCGCTACTACGAGCAGTACTTC.

This clone was counted once. This chain joins TRBV4-2 and TRBJ2-7; 8 nucleotides match TRBD2. This CDR3 is built from 14 residues. Germline lookup yields CDR1 LGHNA and CDR2 YNFKEQ. The J segment lost 7 bases and the V segment lost 3 bases, leaving 8 bases of the junction unmatched. In nucleotides, the CDR3 is TGTGCCAGCAGCCAGACCGGGGGGGCCTCTGAGCAGTACTTC. Translating it yields CASSQTGGASEQYF.

J is TRBJ1-2 and V is TRBV29-1; D remains ambiguous. Trimming removed 3 bases from V and 8 bases from J, with 4 bases in between. Germline V gives CDR1 SQVTM, CDR2 ANQGSEA. The CDR3 totals 9 residues. The CDR3 region is CSVEGGYTF. Written as DNA, the CDR3 is TGCAGCGTTGAGGGAGGCTACACCTTC. The whole variable domain, filled in from reference TRBV29-1 and TRBJ1-2, reads SAVISQKPSRDICQRGTSLTIQCQVDSQVTMMFWYRQQPGQSLTLIATANQGSEATYESGFVIDKFPISRPNLTFSTLTVSNMSPEDSSIYLCSVEGGYTFGSGTRLTVV.

The V gene is TRBV5-1, the J gene TRBJ1-2; D ambiguous. The ends were cut back, 0 bases at V and 5 bases at J, with 14 bases in the middle. This CDR3 has 15 residues. Germline V lookup: CDR1 SGHRS, CDR2 YFSETQ. The CDR3, as DNA: TGCGCCAGCAGCTTGGTTACAGAAGATGGGTATGGCTACACCTTC. Translation: CASSLVTEDGYGYTF.

In this sample, this clone turned up once. This chain links TRBV2 with TRBJ1-1, with unresolved D. The V end was cut by 6 bases, the J end by 4 bases, with 15 bases between. CDR3 length equals 14 residues. Germline assignment: CDR1 SNHLY and CDR2 FYNNEI. The CDR3 loop is CASRGTDGGTEAFF. Written as DNA, the CDR3 is TGTGCCAGCAGGGGAACAGACGGTGGCACTGAAGCTTTCTTT.

The gene calls are TRBV30 and TRBJ1-6; no reliable D call. Germline V lookup: CDR1 GTSNPN, CDR2 SVGIG (reference sequence). The CDR3 contains 15 residues. Trimming left V 2 bases short and J 5 bases short, with 13 bases between. CDR3 DNA sequence: TGTGCCTGGAGTACCACTAGGAGTCATAATTCACCCCTCCACTTT. Translating gives CAWSTTRSHNSPLHF.

In this sample, this clone turned up a few times. J is TRBJ1-1 and V is TRBV7-2, with D maybe TRBD1 (5 bases). Per germline, CDR1 SGHTA and CDR2 FQGNSA. This CDR3 is built from 14 residues. The V end was cut by 2 bases, the J end by 3 bases, with 10 bases between. CDR3 sequence (DNA): TGTGCCAGCAGCTTATTTTCCAGGGACACTGAAGCTTTCTTT. This gives the protein CASSLFSRDTEAFF.